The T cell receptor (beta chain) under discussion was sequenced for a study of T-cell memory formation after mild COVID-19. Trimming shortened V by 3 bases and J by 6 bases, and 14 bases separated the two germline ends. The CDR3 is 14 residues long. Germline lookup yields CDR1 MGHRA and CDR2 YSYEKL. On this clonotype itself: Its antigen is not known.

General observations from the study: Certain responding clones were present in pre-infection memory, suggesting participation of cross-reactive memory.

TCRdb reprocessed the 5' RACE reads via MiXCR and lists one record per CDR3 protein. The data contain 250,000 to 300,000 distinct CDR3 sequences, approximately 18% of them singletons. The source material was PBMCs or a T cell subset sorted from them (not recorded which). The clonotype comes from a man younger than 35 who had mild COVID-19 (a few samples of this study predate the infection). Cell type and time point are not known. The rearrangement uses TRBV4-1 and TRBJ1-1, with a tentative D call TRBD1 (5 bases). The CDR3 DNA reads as TGCGCCAGCAGCCAGGCCGGGGACGGGGCTGAAGCTTTCTTT. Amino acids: CASSQAGDGAEAFF.